The entry below gives a single T cell receptor beta chain sequence along with its context. This sample was taken from a study of control samples from healthy donors and cancer patients. V was pared by 5 bases and J by 0 bases, with 10 bases between. Looked up from germline, CDR1 is LGHDT and CDR2 is YNNKEL (reference sequence). The CDR3 length is 14 residues. Sequenced by immunoSEQ multiplex PCR; TCRdb stores in-frame clones only, minus some. The repertoire holds some 96,000 clones, with more than 80% as singletons. This clonotype originated in a man between 18 and 35 years old in good health. The sequenced material came from blood. This sequence joins TRBV3-1 (or the pseudogene TRBV3-2) and TRBJ1-1; no clear D. The chain's CDR3 is CASSARQLNTEAFF. The CDR3, as DNA: TGTGCCAGCAGCGCACGACAATTGAACACTGAAGCTTTCTTT.